This T cell receptor (beta chain) was retrieved from a study of blood T cell repertoires in COVID-19. Turning to the study itself: Researchers got acute and convalescent COVID-19 samples from the United States, Italy and Spain. From T cells, B-cell-depleted T cells, or PBMCs came the material, which was cDNA or gDNA.

Source study methods: It was from reference gene primer amplification that nucleated cell counts were estimated. Repertoires were generated with immunoSEQ multiplex PCR, while TCRdb's copy carries only in-frame clones and drops some. Clone size and V and J calls were adopted from that table, with D and trimming inferred from the DNA. The sample yields 190,000 or so clones, about 86% seen once. CDR1 is SGHAT, CDR2 FQNNGV, per germline. The CDR3 runs to 17 residues. The V and J ends lost 4 bases and 0 bases respectively, with 15 bases between them. Sequences were obtained from peripheral blood. This TCR was sampled from a woman aged 18-35 years who had recovered from COVID-19. The V and J genes are TRBV11-2 and TRBJ2-2; the D is unclear. Here the CDR3 reads CASSSPIPHSNTGELFF. DNA for the CDR3: TGTGCCAGCAGCTCACCTATCCCCCACTCGAACACCGGGGAGCTGTTTTTT.